This paragraph reports one TCR beta chain. MiXCR, applied by TCRdb to the RT-PCR reads, yields one record per CDR3 protein. The data contain over 150,000 distinct CDR3 sequences, 40% to 45% of them singletons. Trimming removed 4 bases at V and 3 bases at J, with 3 bases between. The CDR3 is 11 amino acids. In germline, CDR1 is KGHDR, CDR2 SFDVKD. This sample stems from a study of patients and donors after allogeneic stem cell transplantation. The receptor was isolated from a human donor who was either an allogeneic HSCT recipient or a stem cell or donor lymphocyte infusion donor (not recorded which). It is not recorded whose cells these are; they may come from a transplant donor. The V and J genes are TRBV24-1 and TRBJ2-7; D gene ambiguous. Sequenced: blood, either unsorted or a sorted T cell fraction (not recorded which). The CDR3 DNA follows: TGTGCCACCAGTGAAGGCTACGAGCAGTACTTC. It encodes CATSEGYEQYF.